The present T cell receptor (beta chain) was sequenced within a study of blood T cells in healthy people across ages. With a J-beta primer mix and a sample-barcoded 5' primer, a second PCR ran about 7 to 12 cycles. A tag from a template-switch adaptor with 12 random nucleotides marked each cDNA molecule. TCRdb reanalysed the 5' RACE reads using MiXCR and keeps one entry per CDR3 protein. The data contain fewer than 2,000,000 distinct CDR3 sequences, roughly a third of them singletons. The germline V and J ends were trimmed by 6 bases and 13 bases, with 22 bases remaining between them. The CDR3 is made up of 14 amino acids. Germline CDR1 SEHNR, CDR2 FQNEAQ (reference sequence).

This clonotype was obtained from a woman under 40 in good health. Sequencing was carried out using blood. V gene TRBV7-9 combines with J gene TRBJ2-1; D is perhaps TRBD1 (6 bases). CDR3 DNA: TGTGCCAGCAGGACTAACAGGGAAGAAGAGACCCAGTTCTTC. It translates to CASRTNREEETQFF.